This TCR beta chain is from a study of human T cells and chemical hapten exposure. Study details: Small discrepancies in pooled library volume mainly accounted for the varying TCR yields per sample.

In the original analysis: Counts of TCRs in each sample centred on a median of roughly 89,000 and extended from approximately 25,000 to 650,000. MiXCR, applied by TCRdb to the RACE reads, yields one record per CDR3 protein. The V and J calls and clone size are TCRdb's, not the authors'. Among about 380,000 distinct CDR3 sequences, approximately 5.1% were seen once, and the ten largest hold under 2.5%. This clonotype occurred many times. The time point is: patch test 1, 2 weeks after DPC sensitization. As to treatment: therapeutic diphenylcyclopropenone sensitization with weekly scalp DPC. This CDR3 is 16 amino acids long. In germline, CDR1 is LNHDA, CDR2 SQIVND (reference sequence). V lost 4 bases and J 0 bases, leaving 13 bases between the germline ends.

The material sequenced was whole blood, taken in connection with sensitization to the hapten diphenylcyclopropenone (DPC). The V gene is TRBV19, the J gene TRBJ2-1; the D gene is possibly TRBD2 (5 bases). The origin of this receptor is a woman aged 50 to 65 with alopecia areata. Some clones in this sample may be carry-over from other donors' samples. The CDR3: CASSTLHGGSYNEQFF. Written as DNA, the CDR3 is TGTGCCAGTAGTACCCTCCACGGAGGCTCCTACAATGAGCAGTTCTTC.